The 9 T cell receptor beta chains below all came from one sample that was sequenced in a study of monozygotic twins with inflammatory bowel disease. TCRdb reworked the 5' RACE reads into one entry per CDR3 protein, no DNA. Seen in this sample are 350,000 to 400,000 distinct CDR3 sequences; the ten most common clones hold approximately 2.4%. The sequenced sample consisted of blood. Receptors were obtained from a human donor with ulcerative colitis or Crohn's disease, or a healthy co-twin of an affected twin (not recorded which).

V usage is TRBV6-1 and J usage is TRBJ1-4; TCRdb picks TRBD1, but there is no DNA to check that call. CDR3 length: 14 residues. Germline assignment: CDR1 MNHNS and CDR2 SASEGT. This chain's CDR3 is CASSKGTRGEKLFF.

The chain recombines TRBV29-1 with TRBJ1-2; the D call of TRBD1 rests on TCRdb alone, since no DNA is present to check it. The CDR3 totals 12 residues. Germline V gives CDR1 SQVTM, CDR2 ANQGSEA. The CDR3 sequence: CSATGTGDGYTF.

This chain links TRBV20-1 with TRBJ1-6; the D call from TCRdb, TRBD1, cannot be confirmed without DNA. This CDR3 has 15 residues. Germline CDR1 and CDR2: DFQATT and SNEGSKA (reference sequence). CDR3: CSASPAQGYNSPLHF.

V usage is TRBV4-1 and J usage is TRBJ2-4; the D call from TCRdb, TRBD1, cannot be confirmed without DNA. Germline lookup yields CDR1 MGHRA and CDR2 YSYEKL. The CDR3 length is 17 residues. The CDR3 is CASSPRTDGVAKNMQYF.

This rearrangement joins TRBV19 to TRBJ1-5. The CDR3 loop spans 12 amino acids. Germline CDR1 LNHDA, CDR2 SQIVND (reference sequence). The CDR3 loop is CASRRDKGPQHF.

The J gene is TRBJ1-5, the V gene TRBV4-2; TCRdb reports TRBD1, a call that lacks DNA to check it against. Germline values: CDR1 LGHNA, CDR2 YNFKEQ. The CDR3 runs 18 residues. This chain's CDR3 is CASSHLMVTGNSNQPQHF.

The chain couples TRBV9 to TRBJ2-2. Germline lookup yields CDR1 SGDLS and CDR2 YYNGEE. The CDR3 is made up of 13 amino acids. CDR3: CASMGYDTGELFF.

V is TRBV12-5 and J is TRBJ1-1. CDR3 length equals 17 residues. Germline V gives CDR1 LGHNT, CDR2 FRNRAP. The CDR3: CASGLVLAGALNTEAFF.

The CDR3 loop is CASSSWTSGAETQYF. This chain uses TRBV7-2 with TRBJ2-5; the TCRdb D gene call, TRBD2, has no DNA to confirm it. This CDR3 contains 15 residues. Per the germline V gene, CDR1 is SGHTA and CDR2 is FQGNSA. Full variable domain (missing parts from reference TRBV7-2 and TRBJ2-5): GAGVSQSPSNKVTEKGKDVELRCDPISGHTALYWYRQSLGQGLEFLIYFQGNSAPDKSGLPSDRFSAERTGGSVSTLTIQRTQQEDSAVYLCASSSWTSGAETQYFGPGTRLLVL.